This TCR beta chain is from a study of cytomegalovirus exposure and HLA in healthy donors. Regarding this clone: No antigen is known for it.

General study points: CMV antigen specificity of a few CMV-associated chains was confirmed in vitro.

In the PCR, 60 Vbeta and 13 Jbeta primers were used. Clones were sequenced by immunoSEQ multiplex PCR, and TCRdb holds only the in-frame ones, with some missing. The table records roughly 180,000 clones, more than 70% of them present only once. The receptor comes from a boy aged 5-17 years in good health and CMV-seronegative. The sequencing input was PBMCs.

CDR3 protein: CAIQGGSGNYGYTF. In DNA, the CDR3 is TGTGCCATCCAAGGGGGCTCGGGTAACTATGGCTACACCTTC. This rearrangement joins TRBV25-1 to TRBJ1-2; TRBD1 matches 7 bases. The J segment lost 1 base and the V segment lost 10 bases, leaving 9 bases of the junction unmatched. Germline CDR1 reads MGHDK; CDR2 reads SYGVNS. The length of the CDR3 is 14 residues.